These T cell receptor beta chains were read from a single sample in a study of T-cell memory formation after mild COVID-19. TCRdb redid the calling of the 5' RACE reads with MiXCR, one entry per CDR3 protein. This repertoire shows 50,000 or so distinct CDR3 sequences, over 9% found once; its top ten account for approximately 10%. Sequenced: PBMCs or a T cell subset sorted from them (not recorded which). These TCRs come from an adult woman who had mild COVID-19 (a few samples of this study predate the infection). Cell type and time point are not known. The CDR3 runs from the conserved cysteine through the conserved F or W. D genes are given only for firm matches. A clone size is listed for some rows: how often the clone was seen (once, few, many), or a class if it is expanded.

>TRBV4-1|NA|NA|TRBJ1-3
CASSHSDSYGNTIYF
TGCGCCAGCAGCCACTCCGACAGCTACGGAAACACCATATATTTT
>TRBV11-2|TRBD2|few|TRBJ2-1
CASSWQTSGKRNEQFF
TGTGCCAGCAGCTGGCAGACTAGCGGGAAACGCAATGAGCAGTTCTTC
>TRBV18|TRBD1|NA|TRBJ1-1
CASSLGTGYTEAFF
TGTGCCAGCTCACTTGGGACAGGGTACACTGAAGCTTTCTTT
>TRBV7-9|NA|few|TRBJ1-2
CASSLGQEGPDF
TGTGCCAGCAGCTTAGGCCAGGAGGGCCCTGACTTC
>TRBV7-3|NA|few|TRBJ1-3
CASSFIAAYPVHRRNTIYF
TGTGCCAGCAGCTTTATTGCGGCCTATCCCGTACATCGTCGAAACACCATATATTTT
>TRBV29-1|TRBD2|many|TRBJ2-1
CSVAFGGGFSYNEQFF
TGCAGCGTTGCTTTCGGGGGAGGGTTCTCCTACAATGAGCAGTTCTTC
>TRBV5-1|TRBD2|many|TRBJ2-3
CASSLTGTSGSTDTQYF
TGCGCCAGCAGCTTGACGGGGACTAGCGGAAGCACAGATACGCAGTATTTT
>TRBV7-3|NA|NA|TRBJ2-1
CASSEGPREQFF
TGTGCCAGCAGCGAAGGCCCTCGGGAGCAGTTCTTC
>TRBV6-6|NA|NA|TRBJ1-1
CASRPQGRGGTEAFF
TGTGCCAGCAGACCCCAGGGGAGGGGAGGCACTGAAGCTTTCTTT
>TRBV4-2|TRBD1|few|TRBJ1-1
CASSQPTGTANTEAFF
TGTGCCAGCAGCCAGCCCACCGGGACAGCGAACACTGAAGCTTTCTTT
>TRBV20-1|NA|many|TRBJ2-1
CSAAEVGGTHNEQFF
TGCAGTGCCGCAGAGGTGGGGGGCACTCACAATGAGCAGTTCTTC
>TRBV13|NA|NA|TRBJ2-7
CASSLGVQGGIGRYF
TGTGCCAGCAGCTTAGGGGTCCAGGGCGGGATAGGTCGGTACTTC
>TRBV15|TRBD1|few|TRBJ1-1
CATSRDSGQGPNTEAFF
TGTGCCACCAGCAGAGATTCAGGACAGGGGCCGAACACTGAAGCTTTCTTT
>TRBV6-1|NA|few|TRBJ1-1
CASSLQRTEAFF
TGTGCCAGCAGTTTGCAGAGGACTGAAGCTTTCTTT
>TRBV18|NA|medium-sized|TRBJ1-1
CASSPSPALTEAFF
TGTGCCAGCTCACCATCCCCTGCCCTCACTGAAGCTTTCTTT
>TRBV5-1|TRBD2|few|TRBJ2-3
CASGDKSGLAGTDTQYF
TGCGCCAGCGGCGACAAATCCGGACTAGCGGGCACAGATACGCAGTATTTT
>TRBV7-2|NA|NA|TRBJ2-7
CASSSGGVFYEQYF
TGTGCCAGCAGCTCAGGGGGGGTTTTTTACGAGCAGTACTTC
>TRBV5-1|NA|NA|TRBJ1-2
CASSLDIEISYGYTF
TGCGCCAGCAGCTTGGATATCGAGATAAGCTATGGCTACACCTTC
>TRBV20-1|NA|few|TRBJ2-1
CSALPLGSPFGNEQFF
TGCAGTGCTCTTCCCCTGGGAAGTCCGTTCGGCAATGAGCAGTTCTTC
>TRBV6-6|NA|NA|TRBJ2-1
CASSLTGRTHPSHYNEQFF
TGTGCCAGCAGTCTTACAGGGAGAACCCACCCCAGTCACTACAATGAGCAGTTCTTC
>TRBV5-1|NA|NA|TRBJ2-7
CASSEGGIGEQYF
TGCGCCAGCAGCGAGGGGGGGATAGGCGAGCAGTACTTC
>TRBV20-1|NA|NA|TRBJ1-4
CSARGGEGTNEKLFF
TGCAGTGCTAGAGGCGGGGAAGGAACTAATGAAAAACTGTTTTTT
>TRBV16|NA|NA|TRBJ1-5
CASSQSMYREEQPQHF
TGTGCCAGCAGCCAATCAATGTACAGGGAGGAACAGCCCCAGCATTTT